One and the same sample provided the 11 T cell receptor beta chains below, sequenced in a study of cytomegalovirus exposure and HLA in healthy donors. PCR amplification relied on 60 Vbeta primers (plus 13 Jbeta primers). Here immunoSEQ multiplex PCR was the method, and the copy in TCRdb shows in-frame clones only, minus some. The data contain some 150,000 clones, around 80% of them seen just once; the ten biggest clones take up around 2%. Source material: PBMCs. Source of these receptors: a female donor in good health and CMV-seropositive.

V is TRBV5-6 and J is TRBJ1-6; D not resolved. The V end lost 1 base, the J end lost 5 bases, and 4 bases lay between the germline ends. CDR1 is SGHDT, CDR2 YYEEEE, per germline. CDR3 length: 13 amino acids. CDR3 in DNA: TGTGCCAGCAGCTTGACGGATAATTCACCCCTCCACTTT. Translating gives CASSLTDNSPLHF.

V and J are TRBV5-1 and TRBJ2-1, with 9 bases identical to TRBD2. Trimming cost V 4 bases and J 9 bases; bases outside gene matches: 11. CDR1 and CDR2 (germline): SGHRS, YFSETQ. The CDR3 totals 15 residues. CDR3 sequence (DNA): TGCGCCAGCAGCACCGCGGGGGGGGTCGCATCTGAGCAGTTCTTC. It is translated as CASSTAGGVASEQFF.

The chain carries TRBV18 and TRBJ2-2; 8 bases fit TRBD2. CDR1 and CDR2 (germline): KGHSH, LQKENI. V gave up 4 bases and J gave up 0 bases; unmatched junction bases: 7. This CDR3 contains 17 residues. In nucleotides, the CDR3 is TGTGCCAGCTCACAAAATTTAGCGGGATCGAACACCGGGGAGCTGTTTTTT. Its protein is CASSQNLAGSNTGELFF.

This sequence joins TRBV11-3 and TRBJ1-1, with D possibly being TRBD1 (5 bases). Germline loops: CDR1 SGHNT, CDR2 YENEEA. Trimming removed 1 base at V and 1 base at J, with 7 bases between. The CDR3 contains 14 residues. In DNA, the CDR3 is TGTGCCAGCAGCTTAGGAAGGGGGAACACTGAAGCTTTCTTT. Translated: CASSLGRGNTEAFF.

The CDR3 region has the DNA TGTGCCAGCAACGTACAGAGGGCTAATGAAAAACTGTTTTTT. Protein: CASNVQRANEKLFF. This chain joins TRBV2 and TRBJ1-4; no clear D. The germline V and J ends were trimmed by 7 bases and 3 bases, with 12 bases remaining between them. Germline V gene lookup returns CDR1 SNHLY and CDR2 FYNNEI. The CDR3 is made up of 14 amino acids.

The genes are TRBV5-5 and TRBJ1-3; D ambiguous. Trimming left V 4 bases short and J 0 bases short, with 11 bases between. Germline-derived CDR1 and CDR2 are SGHKS and YYEKEE (reference sequence). This CDR3 has 15 amino acids. The CDR3 DNA reads TGTGCCAGCAGCCGATCGGGGAACTCTGGAAACACCATATATTTT. Protein product: CASSRSGNSGNTIYF.

This chain connects TRBV5-1 to TRBJ2-7; 9 bases fit TRBD1. Germline CDR1 SGHRS, CDR2 YFSETQ. V gave up 5 bases and J gave up 1 base; unmatched junction bases: 7. The CDR3 is made up of 15 amino acids. CDR3 sequence: CASSGRQGGSYEQYF. In DNA, the CDR3 is TGCGCCAGCAGTGGGCGACAGGGGGGTTCCTACGAGCAGTACTTC.

J is TRBJ2-2 and V is TRBV9; possibly TRBD2 for D (6 bases). The CDR3 length is 15 residues. The ends were cut back, 2 bases at V and 2 bases at J, with 10 bases in the middle. The germline V gene has CDR1 SGDLS and CDR2 YYNGEE. The CDR3 protein is CASSVGGLNTGELFF. The CDR3 DNA reads TGTGCCAGCAGCGTGGGAGGACTAAACACCGGGGAGCTGTTTTTT.

The rearrangement uses TRBV6-5 and TRBJ1-1, with TRBD1 as a possible D gene (6 bases). The germline V gene encodes CDR1 MNHEY and CDR2 SVGAGI. CDR3 size: 13 residues. Trimming stripped 6 bases from V and 11 bases from J, with 19 bases between. CDR3 in DNA: TGTGCCAGCAGCCCCGGGGGGGCTGGTGTGGCTTTCTTT. Translated: CASSPGGAGVAFF.

Worth noting for this clone: A junction end diverges from the germline sequence, so it may reflect a read error. V and J are TRBV7-9 and TRBJ1-1, with TRBD1 identical over 7 bases. The CDR3 sequence is 12 residues long. The V gene's germline CDR1 is SEHNR and CDR2 FQNEAQ (reference sequence). Here the CDR3 reads CSSSDRDTEAFF. The CDR3 bases are TGTTCCAGCAGCGACAGGGACACTGAAGCTTTCTTT.

The chain employs TRBV6-6 and TRBJ1-6; 9 positions agree with TRBD1. Germline V gene sequence: CDR1 MNHNY, CDR2 SVGAGI (reference sequence). This CDR3 has 15 amino acids. Unmatched junction bases numbered 7, after V lost 4 bases and J lost 9 bases. In nucleotides, the CDR3 is TGTGCCAGCAGTTGGACAGGGGTCCCAGTTTCACCCCTCCACTTT. It specifies CASSWTGVPVSPLHF.